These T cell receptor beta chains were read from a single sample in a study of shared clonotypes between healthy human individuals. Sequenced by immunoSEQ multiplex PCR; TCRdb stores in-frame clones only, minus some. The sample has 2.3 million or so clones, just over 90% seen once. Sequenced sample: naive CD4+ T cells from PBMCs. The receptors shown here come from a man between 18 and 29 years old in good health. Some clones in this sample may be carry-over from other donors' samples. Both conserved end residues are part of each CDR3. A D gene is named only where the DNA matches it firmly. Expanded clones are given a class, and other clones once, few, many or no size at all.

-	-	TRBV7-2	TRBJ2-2	TGTGCCAGCATGGAGTTTATAGCACTCGGGGAGCTGTTTTTT	CASMEFIALGELFF
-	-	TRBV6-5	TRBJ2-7	TGTGCCAGCAGTTACTCGGGTGGACCTTGGGGCGAGCAGTACTTC	CASSYSGGPWGEQYF
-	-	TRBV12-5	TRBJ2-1	TGTGCTAGTGGTTTGGCTCAAACCGGGACTCGTCCTGCTGAGCAGTTCTTC	CASGLAQTGTRPAEQFF
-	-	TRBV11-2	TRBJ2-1	TGTGCCAGCAGCTTGGGGGGCTACAATGAGCAGTTCTTC	CASSLGGYNEQFF
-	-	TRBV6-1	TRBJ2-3	TGTGCCAGCAGGCCGGGGGAACTTGCAGATACGCAGTATTTT	CASRPGELADTQYF
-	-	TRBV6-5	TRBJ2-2	TGTGCCAGCAGCCACGAGAACACCGGGGAGCTGTTTTTT	CASSHENTGELFF
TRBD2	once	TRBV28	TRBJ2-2	TGTGCCAGCAGTTTACTCCCCGCGGGAGGTCAGAACACCGGGGAGCTGTTTTTT	CASSLLPAGGQNTGELFF
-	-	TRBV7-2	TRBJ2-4	TGTGCCAGCAGCTTAGTTCTGGGGGGTGGAAACATTCAGTACTTC	CASSLVLGGGNIQYF
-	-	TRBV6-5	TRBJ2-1	TGTGCCACCGGACGTCCCCGCACCGGCGAGCAGTTCTTC	CATGRPRTGEQFF
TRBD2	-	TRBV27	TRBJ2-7	TGTGCCAGCAGTTTGGGGCCGGGACTAGCAGCCGAGCAGTACTTC	CASSLGPGLAAEQYF
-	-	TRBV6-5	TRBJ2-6	TGTGCCAGCAGTTATTTATCGGGAACTGGGGCCAACGTCCTGACTTTC	CASSYLSGTGANVLTF
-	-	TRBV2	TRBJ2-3	TGTGCCAGCAGCGGGGAGTTGGGCACAGATACGCAGTATTTT	CASSGELGTDTQYF
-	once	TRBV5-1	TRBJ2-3	TGCGCCAGCCGGGGGTCTGCAGGGGCGGATACGCAGTATTTT	CASRGSAGADTQYF
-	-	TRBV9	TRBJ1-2	TGTGCCAGCAGCGTGGGTGGCAACTATGGCTACACCTTC	CASSVGGNYGYTF
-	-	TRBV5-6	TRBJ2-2	TGTGCCAGCAGCCGGGACCCTGTGGACGGGGAGCTGTTTTTT	CASSRDPVDGELFF
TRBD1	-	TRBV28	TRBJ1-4	TGTGCCAGCAGTTACAGGGGCGTTTCGGAAAAACTGTTTTTT	CASSYRGVSEKLFF
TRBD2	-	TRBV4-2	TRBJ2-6	TGTGCCAGCAGCCAAGTCCACATCCTGCGGGAGTCCGGAAGTGGGGCCAACGTCCTGACTTTC	CASSQVHILRESGSGANVLTF
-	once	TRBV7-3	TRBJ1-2	TGTGCCAGCAGCTTAACAGGACCCTATGGCTACACCTTC	CASSLTGPYGYTF
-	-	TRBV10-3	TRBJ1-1	TGTGCCACCAATCAAGGGGAGTTGAACACTGAAGCTTTCTTT	CATNQGELNTEAFF
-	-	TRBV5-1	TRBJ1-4	TGCGCCAGCAGCTTGACGGTAGATGAAAAACTGTTTTTT	CASSLTVDEKLFF
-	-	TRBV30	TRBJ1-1	TGTGCCTGGAGGGCCCCGGTAATCGGTGTGAACACTGAAGCTTTCTTT	CAWRAPVIGVNTEAFF
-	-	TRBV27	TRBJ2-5	TGTGCCAGCAGTTCCCGGACTCTCCAAGAGACCCAGTACTTC	CASSSRTLQETQYF
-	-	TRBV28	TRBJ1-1	TGTGCCAGCAGTCCACAGGGTAGGGTCACTGAAGCTTTCTTT	CASSPQGRVTEAFF